Each of the 19 T cell receptor beta chains below was sequenced from the same sample in a study of blood T cell repertoires in COVID-19 (dated by TCRdb to between 2020 and 2021). The library was obtained by the immunoSEQ multiplex PCR assay. In TCRdb, the immuneACCESS table is reduced to in-frame sequences with V and J assigned. These tables do not hold every clone; where another copy was compared, an unresolved V gene accounts for under half, and the others remain unexplained. The sample table shows 150,000 or so clones, and roughly 80% are seen once. Roughly 19% of the sample lies in the top ten. Source material: peripheral blood. Source of these receptors: a woman at least 80 years old with acute or convalescent COVID-19.

The chain employs TRBV7-2 and TRBJ2-3, with D maybe TRBD2 (7 bases). Trimming took 6 bases from V and 6 from J, leaving 16 bases between them. CDR3 size: 14 residues. Germline-derived CDR1 and CDR2 are SGHTA and FQGNSA. The chain's CDR3 is CASRSVGGPDTQYF. As DNA, the CDR3 is TGTGCCAGCAGGTCCGTCGGGGGGCCGGATACGCAGTATTTT.

The chain links TRBV28 to TRBJ1-4; D is possibly TRBD1 (5 bases). The CDR3 is 14 amino acids. Germline CDR1 is MDHEN and CDR2 is SYDVKM. V lost 6 bases to trimming and J lost 7 bases, with 15 bases between them. The chain's CDR3 is CASRPAQVGEKLFF. The CDR3 coding sequence is TGTGCCAGCAGACCTGCACAGGTCGGTGAAAAACTGTTTTTT.

This clone was counted a single time. The chain uses TRBV29-1 and TRBJ2-7; 9 bases line up with TRBD1. Germline CDR1 is SQVTM and CDR2 is ANQGSEA. The CDR3 is made up of 14 amino acids. V shed 6 bases and J 3 bases; nucleotides not matched to a gene: 9. The CDR3 here is CSVRPGQGVYEQYF. CDR3 sequence (DNA): TGCAGCGTACGACCGGGACAGGGAGTCTACGAGCAGTACTTC.

The V gene is TRBV6-5, the J gene TRBJ1-1; possibly TRBD1 for D (5 bases). Germline CDR1 reads MNHEY; CDR2 reads SVGAGI. This CDR3 has 13 amino acids. Trimming took off 6 bases at V and 1 base at J, with 9 bases between the two ends. As DNA, the CDR3 is TGTGCCAGCAGGCTACAGGCGAACACTGAAGCTTTCTTT. Amino acids: CASRLQANTEAFF.

This chain connects TRBV30 to TRBJ1-1, with a weak D call TRBD1 (5 bases). Germline V gene data show CDR1 as GTSNPN and CDR2 as SVGIG (reference sequence). V was pared by 2 bases and J by 4 bases, with 8 bases between. CDR3 length: 12 amino acids. The CDR3 region is CAWSKTVTEAFF. CDR3 bases: TGTGCCTGGAGTAAGACAGTCACTGAAGCTTTCTTT.

The CDR3 DNA reads as TGCGCCAGCAACTCCCTAGCGAACCCCTACAATGAGCAGTTCTTC. Translated: CASNSLANPYNEQFF. This chain links TRBV5-1 with TRBJ2-1, with D possibly being TRBD2 (6 bases). CDR3 length equals 15 residues. V was shortened by 6 bases and J by 2 bases, with 15 bases between the two germline ends. The germline V gene has CDR1 SGHRS and CDR2 YFSETQ.

This clone occurred a few times. V gene TRBV30 combines with J gene TRBJ2-6; 9 bases agree with TRBD1. The CDR3 has 14 residues. The germline V gene has CDR1 GTSNPN and CDR2 SVGIG (reference sequence). The J segment lost 2 bases and the V segment lost 5 bases, leaving 1 base of the junction unmatched. CDR3 sequence: CAWGTGTGANVLTF. The CDR3, as DNA: TGTGCCTGGGGGACAGGGACTGGGGCCAACGTCCTGACTTTC.

CDR3 coding DNA: TGTGCCAGCAGCCGCGCTGCAGATACGCAGTATTTT. It codes for CASSRAADTQYF. The rearrangement uses TRBV5-5 and TRBJ2-3, with no clear D. The CDR3 loop spans 12 amino acids. V was shortened by 4 bases and J by 4 bases, with 7 bases between the two germline ends. Germline loops: CDR1 SGHKS, CDR2 YYEKEE (reference sequence).

The chain uses TRBV18 and TRBJ2-7, with a tentative D call TRBD1 (6 bases). This CDR3 comprises 16 residues. V gave up 2 bases and J gave up 2 bases, with 16 bases separating them. Germline V gives CDR1 KGHSH, CDR2 LQKENI. The CDR3 here is CASSPDAWGHTYEQYF. The CDR3 DNA reads as TGTGCCAGCTCACCAGACGCATGGGGACACACCTACGAGCAGTACTTC.

CDR3 protein: CASSFSPGGFYEQYF. CDR3 coding DNA: TGTGCCAGCAGCTTTTCGCCAGGGGGCTTCTACGAGCAGTACTTC. The chain employs TRBV13 and TRBJ2-7, with 8 nucleotides matching TRBD1. Germline lookup yields CDR1 PRHDT and CDR2 FYEKMQ (reference sequence). The V gene end was trimmed by 3 bases and the J gene end by 3 bases; junction bases not matched to a gene: 7. This CDR3 is built from 15 residues.

The V gene is TRBV5-6, the J gene TRBJ1-2; 10 bases are shared with TRBD1. Germline V lookup: CDR1 SGHDT, CDR2 YYEEEE. The CDR3 has 13 residues. V lost 3 bases and J lost 7; bases outside the gene matches: 3. CDR3 DNA sequence: TGTGCCAGCAGCTGGGACAGGGGAGGTGGCTACACCTTC. Translating it yields CASSWDRGGGYTF.

The chain joins TRBV21-1 to TRBJ1-5; the DNA was not used to check the table's D call, TRBD1. TRBV21-1 is recorded as a pseudogene. This CDR3 is built from 18 residues. CDR3 in DNA: TGTGCCAGCACCCCGAGCCCCCCTTCTAGACAGTCAAATCAGCCCCAGCATTTT. Amino acid sequence: CASTPSPPSRQSNQPQHF.

The rearrangement joins TRBV5-5 to TRBJ2-7; D unresolved. V lost 0 bases, J lost 1 base, and 5 bases lay in between. The CDR3 length is 13 residues. Germline lookup yields CDR1 SGHKS and CDR2 YYEKEE (reference sequence). The CDR3 reads CASSLATSYEQYF. CDR3 nucleotide sequence: TGTGCCAGCAGCTTGGCGACTTCCTACGAGCAGTACTTC.

The chain recombines TRBV4-3 with TRBJ2-7, with TRBD1 identical over 8 bases. The germline V gene encodes CDR1 LGHNA and CDR2 YSLEER. The V segment lost 5 bases and the J segment 2 bases; nucleotides outside the gene matches: 8. CDR3 length: 15 amino acids. CDR3 coding DNA: TGCGCCAGCAGCAAAACAGGGGGTTCGGCCTACGAGCAGTACTTC. Its translation: CASSKTGGSAYEQYF.

The table lists this clone with a few counts. This chain connects TRBV5-6 to TRBJ1-5; unclear D gene. This CDR3 contains 15 residues. Trimming removed 1 base from V and 0 bases from J, with 8 bases in between. Germline V lookup: CDR1 SGHDT, CDR2 YYEEEE. CDR3 residues: CASSLRRLSNQPQHF. The CDR3 DNA sequence: TGTGCCAGCAGCTTGAGGCGGCTTAGCAATCAGCCCCAGCATTTT. The full variable domain, its missing parts supplied by reference TRBV5-6 and TRBJ1-5, is DAGVTQSPTHLIKTRGQQVTLRCSPKSGHDTVSWYQQALGQGPQFIFQYYEEEERQRGNFPDRFSGHQFPNYSSELNVNALLLGDSALYLCASSLRRLSNQPQHFGDGTRLSIL.

J is TRBJ2-4 and V is TRBV19, with a tentative D call TRBD2 (6 bases). Germline V gene data show CDR1 as LNHDA and CDR2 as SQIVND (reference sequence). The CDR3 covers 13 residues. Trimming removed 3 bases from V and 14 bases from J, with 17 bases in between. The CDR3 DNA reads TGTGCCAGTAGTATGTACAACCGGGACTTCAAGTACTTC. It is translated as CASSMYNRDFKYF.

The chain uses TRBV5-1 and TRBJ2-5, with TRBD2 matching over 9 bases. J was trimmed by 2 bases and V by 0 bases; bases with no gene match: 8. The CDR3 runs to 17 residues. Germline V lookup: CDR1 SGHRS, CDR2 YFSETQ. CDR3 DNA sequence: TGCGCCAGCAGCTTGGAATTAGCGGGAGTCGCGCAAGAGACCCAGTACTTC. This gives the protein CASSLELAGVAQETQYF.

The V and J genes are TRBV15 and TRBJ1-1; tentatively, D is TRBD1 (5 bases). Germline V CDR1 and CDR2: LNHNV, YYDKDF (reference sequence). The CDR3 totals 14 residues. Trimming took 1 base from V and 0 from J, leaving 6 bases between them. The DNA of the CDR3 is TGTGCCACCAGCAGAGGACAGTTGAACACTGAAGCTTTCTTT. Amino acids: CATSRGQLNTEAFF.

This chain uses TRBV9 with TRBJ2-1, with 8 positions matching TRBD2. V dropped 0 bases and J dropped 7; count of bases not matched to a gene: 9. The length of the CDR3 is 16 residues. In germline, CDR1 is SGDLS, CDR2 YYNGEE. The CDR3 loop reads CASSVGPSGGNNEQFF. CDR3 coding DNA: TGTGCCAGCAGCGTAGGCCCAAGCGGGGGAAATAATGAGCAGTTCTTC.